This TCR beta chain was identified in a study of T cell responses to AZD1222 COVID-19 vaccine (dated by TCRdb to 2020 to 2022). General notes on the study: Because spike-specific TCR depth and breadth did not differ between the two schedules, AZD1222 recipients who got a second dose at roughly 4 weeks were pooled with those who got a second dose at roughly 12 weeks. A total of just over 230 trial participants underwent TCR sequencing, of whom about 210 had received two doses of AZD1222 and roughly 26 had received two doses of the MenACWY control vaccine. Trial participants were enrolled into age subgroups of 18-55, 56-69 and 70-plus years, which contained around 150, 29 and 61 TCR-sequenced participants, respectively.

The CDR3 regions of human TCRbeta chains were analyzed by immunosequencing. The original methods were these. TCRs in the repertoires were matched against a reference library of SARS-CoV-2-specific TCRs that had been generated with the MIRA antigen-specificity platform. Breadth meant the fraction of unique TCRs that were SARS-CoV-2-associated, whereas depth meant the fraction of total T cells that were SARS-CoV-2-associated. Using the MIRA data, each spike-specific TCR was mapped to the spike region that the TCR reacts to and placed in a CD4 or CD8 class. Log10-transformed breadth and depth values were compared by one-way ANOVA with Sidak's multiple comparisons tests. The source is immuneACCESS, and TCRdb retained only in-frame sequences with V and J called. Part of the clones is not carried over; for the studies checked, unresolved V genes explain less than half of this, and the remainder is unexplained. The D gene and trimming were derived from the DNA, and the V and J assignments and clone size from that table. The sample table shows about 160,000 clones, and approximately 91% are seen once. Of the sample, roughly 5% is held by the ten largest clones.

The germline V gene sets CDR1 to SGDLS and CDR2 to YYNGEE. V is clipped by 7 bases and J by 4 bases, and the sequence between their germline boundaries is 11 bases long. Reading from cysteine to phenylalanine, the CDR3 counts 12 amino acids. Solely the CDR3 DNA is kept, with 36 bases framed from the first base. The time point label, read with the paper, signifies: baseline before first vaccination. The vaccinee samples were drawn from two UK trials, COV001 and COV002, one of which was a single-blind randomized controlled phase 2/3 trial testing AZD1222 (ChAdOx1 nCoV-19) in healthy adults. Trial participant PBMC samples were collected at day 0 and day 28 after the second dose for TCRbeta chain sequencing. Concerning this clone itself: Its antigen remains undetermined. Base qualities are missing; no much larger clone stands one base away.

Study-level results and caveats: The vaccine-associated CD4 TCRs covered the entire spike protein, and the dominant responses fell in regions 160-218 and 743-854. Conclusions about previously exposed vaccinees are limited, since just six or seven AZD1222 recipients were seropositive for SARS-CoV-2 at baseline. Reportedly, almost half of the unique spike-specific TCRs recognized epitopes lying outside the regions that are mutated in the B.1.351 and B.1.1.7 variants. A significant rise in spike-specific TCR breadth and depth was observed after two AZD1222 doses relative to day 0 and relative to MenACWY recipients. Because no samples from the day 14 peak response were available, repertoires could be characterized only after the peak T cell response. The 56-69-year group was small, and its depth increase did not reach significance, likely because of low power. Participants were mostly white British, with more females than males. The authors suggested clonal diversity may have been underestimated.

The TCR originated in an adult in good health. Source: peripheral blood, taken on day 0 of AZD1222 vaccination. The sequence joins TRBV9 to TRBJ1-2, with a weak D call of TRBD1 (6 bases match). The CDR3 loop reads CASGGAGYGYTF. DNA sequence: TGTGCCAGCGGGGGCGCGGGCTATGGCTACACCTTC.